The clone carrying this T cell receptor (beta chain) was seen a few times. Its antigen is unidentified. This sample is part of a study of identical twins. Study-level findings and limits: Modeled out-of-frame TCR alpha sharing in monozygotic twins fell below observed levels.

MiXCR, applied by TCRdb to the 5' RACE reads, yields one record per CDR3 protein. The sample records around 230,000 distinct CDR3 sequences, approximately 5.9% being singletons. This same sample was also taken into another study, of T cells expressing NK-cell markers. In that study: There were seven HCMV-seropositive donors and one seronegative donor among the eight sequenced.

Sequencing used CD8+ T cells sorted from blood. The sequence derives from a young woman in good health.

CDR3 amino acids: CASGPGTEAFF. In DNA, the CDR3 is TGTGCCTCCGGACCGGGCACTGAAGCTTTCTTT. The genes are TRBV12-3 or TRBV12-4 and TRBJ1-1; D remains unclear. V was trimmed by 11 bases and J by 4 bases, leaving 11 bases between them. This CDR3 has 11 amino acids.